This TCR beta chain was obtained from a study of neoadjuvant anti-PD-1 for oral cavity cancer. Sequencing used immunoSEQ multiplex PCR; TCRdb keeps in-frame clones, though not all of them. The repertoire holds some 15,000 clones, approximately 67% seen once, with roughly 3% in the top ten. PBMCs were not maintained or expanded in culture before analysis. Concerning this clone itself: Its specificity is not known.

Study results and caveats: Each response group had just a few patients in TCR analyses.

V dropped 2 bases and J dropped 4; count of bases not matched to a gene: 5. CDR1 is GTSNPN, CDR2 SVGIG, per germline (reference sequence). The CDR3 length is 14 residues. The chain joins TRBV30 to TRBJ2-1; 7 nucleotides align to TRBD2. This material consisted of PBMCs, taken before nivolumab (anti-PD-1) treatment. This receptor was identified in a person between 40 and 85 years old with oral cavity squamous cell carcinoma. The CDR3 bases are TGTGCCTGGAGTAGGGGCGGGAGTTACAATGAGCAGTTCTTC. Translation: CAWSRGGSYNEQFF.